These 31 T cell receptor beta chains were sequenced from one sample in a study of T cell clones after liver transplantation. TCRdb's copy holds only in-frame clones and misses some; the assay was immunoSEQ multiplex PCR. The sample has approximately 25,000 clones, about 70% seen once. The sequenced sample was CD4+ T cells from blood, obtained before liver transplant. The receptors were sampled from a human donor who received a liver transplant.

The chain links TRBV5-4 to TRBJ2-3, with TRBD1 identical over 9 bases. The germline V gene has CDR1 SGHNT and CDR2 YYREEE (reference sequence). This CDR3 is built from 14 residues. Trimming at V came to 4 bases and at J to 3 bases, leaving 3 bases not matched to a gene. CDR3 residues: CASSTQGATDTQYF. The DNA for the CDR3 is TGTGCCAGCAGCACACAGGGGGCTACAGATACGCAGTATTTT.

A few counts support this clone. V is TRBV30 and J is TRBJ2-7, with 10 bases aligning to TRBD1. This CDR3 spans 15 amino acids. Germline V CDR1 and CDR2: GTSNPN, SVGIG (reference sequence). Trimming cost V 1 base and J 3 bases; bases outside gene matches: 6. The CDR3 DNA sequence: TGTGCCTGGAGTGGCGGACAGGGGGGCTTCTACGAGCAGTACTTC. Protein product: CAWSGGQGGFYEQYF. The full variable domain, in which reference TRBV30 and TRBJ2-7 provide the parts outside the CDR3, is SQTIHQWPATLVQPVGSPLSLECTVEGTSNPNLYWYRQAAGRGLQLLFYSVGIGQISSEVPQNLSASRPQDRQFILSSKKLLLSDSGFYLCAWSGGQGGFYEQYFGPGTRLTVT.

The J gene is TRBJ1-1, the V gene TRBV6-1; 7 nucleotides agree with TRBD1. The V gene end was trimmed by 2 bases and the J gene end by 5 bases; junction bases not matched to a gene: 5. The CDR3 spans 14 residues. Germline CDR1 MNHNS, CDR2 SASEGT. CDR3 in DNA: TGTGCCAGCAGTGAAACAGGGGTACAGACTGAAGCTTTCTTT. Translating gives CASSETGVQTEAFF.

The gene calls are TRBV7-6 and TRBJ2-2; the match to TRBD2 covers 9 bases. Germline V lookup: CDR1 SGHVS, CDR2 FNYEAQ. The junction had 2 bases not matched to a gene; V was cut back by 6 bases and J by 3 bases. The CDR3 totals 14 residues. Written as DNA, the CDR3 is TGTGCCAGCAGTAGCGGGAGTTACACCGGGGAGCTGTTTTTT. Translation: CASSSGSYTGELFF.

V and J are TRBV6-1 and TRBJ1-4; D remains ambiguous. CDR3 length equals 14 residues. V lost 4 bases and J 4 bases, leaving 10 bases between the germline ends. Per the germline V gene, CDR1 is MNHNS and CDR2 is SASEGT. The CDR3 coding sequence is TGTGCCAGCAGTGGCGACGGGCTTAATGAAAAACTGTTTTTT. Its translation is CASSGDGLNEKLFF.

This clone appeared a single time. This rearrangement joins TRBV7-2 to TRBJ2-2, with D perhaps matching TRBD1 (5 bases). V lost 5 bases and J 6 bases, leaving 13 bases between the germline ends. CDR3 size: 14 residues. Germline V gene data show CDR1 as SGHTA and CDR2 as FQGNSA. CDR3 nucleotide sequence: TGTGCCAGCAGCCCGACGGCAGGGTCCGGGGAGCTGTTTTTT. Residues: CASSPTAGSGELFF.

The chain joins TRBV2 to TRBJ2-7, with D unresolved. With 7 bases removed from V and 7 bases from J, the gap between germline ends came to 14 bases. Per germline, CDR1 SNHLY and CDR2 FYNNEI. The CDR3 has 12 amino acids. DNA for the CDR3: TGTGCCAGCAAGTACACCGGATGGGAGCAGTACTTC. This gives the protein CASKYTGWEQYF. The variable domain in full, completed from reference TRBV2 and TRBJ2-7, reads EPEVTQTPSHQVTQMGQEVILRCVPISNHLYFYWYRQILGQKVEFLVSFYNNEISEKSEIFDDQFSVERPDGSNFTLKIRSTKLEDSAMYFCASKYTGWEQYFGPGTRLTVT.

The CDR3 DNA follows: TGCAGCGTTGCGAGTGCCCCAAGCTCCTACAATGAGCAGTTCTTC. This sequence encodes CSVASAPSSYNEQFF. The chain recombines TRBV29-1 with TRBJ2-1, with no clear D. Germline V gene lookup returns CDR1 SQVTM and CDR2 ANQGSEA. Deletions cut 4 bases from V and 0 bases from J, with 13 bases between. The length of the CDR3 is 15 residues.

The chain combines TRBV7-2 with TRBJ2-7, with 9 bases that match TRBD1. Per germline, CDR1 SGHTA and CDR2 FQGNSA. V dropped 5 bases and J dropped 6; count of bases not matched to a gene: 5. The CDR3 runs 13 residues. The CDR3 sequence is CASSRDRASEQYF. For the CDR3, the DNA is TGTGCCAGCAGCAGGGACAGGGCATCCGAGCAGTACTTC. The whole variable domain, remainder taken from reference TRBV7-2 and TRBJ2-7, is GAGVSQSPSNKVTEKGKDVELRCDPISGHTALYWYRQSLGQGLEFLIYFQGNSAPDKSGLPSDRFSAERTGGSVSTLTIQRTQQEDSAVYLCASSRDRASEQYFGPGTRLTVT.

DNA for the CDR3: TGTGCCAGCAGCTTGGGGACAACCACAGATACGCAGTATTTT. This gives the protein CASSLGTTTDTQYF. V usage is TRBV11-2 and J usage is TRBJ2-3; D is possibly TRBD1 (6 bases). The CDR3 spans 14 residues. Trimming stripped 3 bases from V and 2 bases from J, with 9 bases between. Germline V gene lookup returns CDR1 SGHAT and CDR2 FQNNGV.

The rearrangement uses TRBV7-2 and TRBJ2-4; possible D gene TRBD2, 5 bases. With 5 bases removed from V and 10 bases from J, the gap between germline ends came to 12 bases. Germline CDR1 SGHTA, CDR2 FQGNSA. This CDR3 region has 12 residues. The chain's CDR3 is CASSQDEGIQYF. DNA of the CDR3: TGTGCCAGCAGCCAGGATGAGGGAATTCAGTACTTC.

The chain is built from TRBV28 and TRBJ2-3, with D perhaps matching TRBD2 (5 bases). Germline V lookup: CDR1 MDHEN, CDR2 SYDVKM. CDR3 length: 17 amino acids. V was pared by 3 bases and J by 3 bases, with 19 bases between. CDR3 sequence: CASSLMDLIKETDTQYF. DNA for the CDR3: TGTGCCAGCAGTTTGATGGACTTAATCAAAGAAACAGATACGCAGTATTTT.

The rearrangement joins TRBV15 to TRBJ2-7; TRBD1 agrees at 7 bases. V lost 0 bases to trimming and J lost 10 bases; unmatched junction nucleotides: 6. CDR3 length: 13 amino acids. Germline CDR1 and CDR2: LNHNV and YYDKDF (reference sequence). As DNA, the CDR3 is TGTGCCACCAGCAGAGATCTGCAGGGGGAACAGTACGTC. This codes for CATSRDLQGEQYV.

The V gene is TRBV10-3, the J gene TRBJ2-5, with 15 bases identical to TRBD2. The CDR3 covers 18 residues. CDR1 is ENHRY, CDR2 SYGVKD, per germline. The trim removed 4 bases at V and 5 bases at J, leaving 11 bases unmatched. The CDR3 bases are TGTGCCATCAGTGGGACTAGCGGGGGGGCCAGGGGTGGCGAGACCCAGTACTTC. It codes for CAISGTSGGARGGETQYF.

The chain is built from TRBV6-5 and TRBJ1-6; D perhaps matches TRBD1 (5 bases). The CDR3 spans 14 residues. Trimming cost V 7 bases and J 5 bases, with 12 bases left between them. Per the germline V gene, CDR1 is MNHEY and CDR2 is SVGAGI. CDR3 coding DNA: TGTGCCAGCAAACCAGGACATAATAATTCACCCCTCCACTTT. Translation: CASKPGHNNSPLHF.

The chain couples TRBV2 to TRBJ2-2, with D unclear. The length of the CDR3 is 16 residues. Trimming took off 7 bases at V and 1 base at J, with 16 bases between the two ends. Germline V gives CDR1 SNHLY, CDR2 FYNNEI. For the CDR3, the DNA is TGTGCCAGCATAAATGAAAGAGGTTTGAACACCGGGGAGCTGTTTTTT. This encodes CASINERGLNTGELFF.

This chain connects TRBV7-8 to TRBJ2-7; TRBD1 matches 7 bases. Germline V lookup: CDR1 SGHVS, CDR2 FQNEAQ. V was pared by 5 bases and J by 6 bases, with 4 bases of the junction left unmatched. CDR3 size: 12 residues. The chain's CDR3 is CASSDRVGEQYV. The DNA for the CDR3 is TGTGCCAGCAGCGACAGGGTAGGCGAGCAGTACGTC.

Note on this clone: Germline is not matched at one junction end, which may reflect a read error. The CDR3 loop reads CASRTAQEAQYF. DNA of the CDR3: TGTGCCAGCAGGACAGCCCAAGAGGCCCAGTACTTC. The chain links TRBV28 to TRBJ2-5, with a possible D match to TRBD1 (5 bases). The CDR3 runs 12 residues. Germline CDR1 and CDR2: MDHEN and SYDVKM.

This sequence joins TRBV5-5 and TRBJ2-3; 7 bases fit TRBD1. The CDR3 has 17 residues. Trimming took 6 bases from V and 1 from J; bases not matched to a gene: 14. CDR1 and CDR2 (germline): SGHKS, YYEKEE (reference sequence). CDR3 sequence (DNA): TGTGCCAGCAACGTACCTACGGGACAGAGTCGCACAGATACGCAGTATTTT. This translates into CASNVPTGQSRTDTQYF.

This chain links TRBV7-6 with TRBJ2-1; perhaps TRBD2 as D (6 bases). V dropped 2 bases and J dropped 1 base, with 9 bases sitting between them. Germline V gives CDR1 SGHVS, CDR2 FNYEAQ. The CDR3 consists of 15 residues. The CDR3 DNA is TGTGCCAGCAGCTTACAGGAGGGGTCCTACAATGAGCAGTTCTTC. This encodes CASSLQEGSYNEQFF.

The chain uses TRBV7-8 and TRBJ1-5, with D perhaps TRBD1 (6 bases). Germline V gives CDR1 SGHVS, CDR2 FQNEAQ. CDR3 length: 16 amino acids. The ends were cut back, 5 bases at V and 4 bases at J, with 18 bases in the middle. The CDR3 region is CASSLLRTESNQPQHF. For the CDR3, the DNA is TGTGCCAGCAGCCTCCTTAGGACAGAAAGTAATCAGCCCCAGCATTTT.

The chain links TRBV23-1 to TRBJ1-5, with 7 bases matching TRBD1. TRBV23-1 is classed as an ORF, of uncertain function. The CDR3 is 14 residues long. Losses at the gene ends were 6 bases for V and 5 bases for J; bases not matched to a gene: 7. The CDR3 protein is CASRKGGPYQPQHF. The CDR3 bases are TGCGCCAGCAGAAAAGGGGGCCCCTATCAGCCCCAGCATTTT.

V and J are TRBV9 and TRBJ2-3; D is possibly TRBD1 (5 bases). Trimming stripped 0 bases from V and 4 bases from J, with 12 bases between. The germline CDR1 and CDR2 sequences are SGDLS and YYNGEE. The CDR3 has 15 residues. This CDR3 reads CASSVVNQGPDTQYF. CDR3 bases: TGTGCCAGCAGCGTAGTTAACCAGGGTCCAGATACGCAGTATTTT.

This chain joins TRBV19 and TRBJ2-5; a weak D match, TRBD2 (6 bases). There are 13 residues in the CDR3. Per germline, CDR1 LNHDA and CDR2 SQIVND (reference sequence). Trimming removed 6 bases from V and 4 bases from J, with 12 bases in between. The DNA for the CDR3 is TGTGCCAGTAGACCCCCAGCGGGAGAGACCCAGTACTTC. This gives the protein CASRPPAGETQYF.

In its sample, this clone was seen a few times. CDR3 loop: CASSRQGNNQPQHF. In DNA form, the CDR3 reads TGTGCCAGCAGTCGACAGGGGAACAATCAGCCCCAGCATTTT. The chain uses TRBV28 and TRBJ1-5; 8 nucleotides agree with TRBD1. This CDR3 contains 14 residues. The V segment lost 5 bases and the J segment 3 bases; nucleotides outside the gene matches: 3. Germline lookup yields CDR1 MDHEN and CDR2 SYDVKM. Using reference TRBV28 and TRBJ1-5 for the parts outside the CDR3, the full variable domain is DVKVTQSSRYLVKRTGEKVFLECVQDMDHENMFWYRQDPGLGLRLIYFSYDVKMKEKGDIPEGYSVSREKKERFSLILESASTNQTSMYLCASSRQGNNQPQHFGDGTRLSIL.

V is TRBV13 and J is TRBJ2-6, with D unresolved. The germline V gene encodes CDR1 PRHDT and CDR2 FYEKMQ (reference sequence). The CDR3 has 14 residues. V lost 1 base and J lost 3, with 4 bases in between. The CDR3: CASSLDSGANVLTF. CDR3 DNA sequence: TGTGCCAGCAGCTTAGATAGTGGGGCCAACGTCCTGACTTTC.

The J gene is TRBJ2-3, the V gene TRBV11-2; D is possibly TRBD1 or TRBD2 (5 bases each). The CDR3 contains 13 residues. Germline-derived CDR1 and CDR2 are SGHAT and FQNNGV. Deletions cut 0 bases from V and 11 bases from J, with 12 bases between. CDR3 in DNA: TGTGCCAGCAGCTTAGATCGCCTGAGGGGGCAGTATTTT. Its protein product is CASSLDRLRGQYF.

The chain couples TRBV6-5 to TRBJ1-2; 11 bases fit TRBD1. This CDR3 is 14 amino acids long. CDR1 MNHEY and CDR2 SVGAGI come from the germline V gene. With 6 bases clipped from V and 7 bases from J, the junction kept 7 bases outside the gene matches. CDR3 protein: CASSLGQGAFGYTF. For the CDR3, the DNA is TGTGCCAGCAGCCTCGGACAGGGGGCTTTTGGCTACACCTTC.

The V and J genes are TRBV28 and TRBJ2-3; TRBD1 is a possible D gene (6 bases). V was clipped by 7 bases and J by 2 bases, with 10 bases between them. The CDR3 runs 13 residues. Germline-derived CDR1 and CDR2 are MDHEN and SYDVKM. DNA for the CDR3: TGTGCCAGCATCGGACAGCCCACAGATACGCAGTATTTT. It translates to CASIGQPTDTQYF.

J is TRBJ2-2 and V is TRBV4-1; 9 positions match TRBD2. Looked up from germline, CDR1 is MGHRA and CDR2 is YSYEKL. This CDR3 is 19 amino acids long. The V and J ends lost 0 bases and 4 bases, in that order; junction bases with no gene match: 12. CDR3 bases: TGCGCCAGCAGCCAAGATCTGTTTGGACTAGCGTCCCCCACCGGGGAGCTGTTTTTT. It codes for CASSQDLFGLASPTGELFF.

The V call is TRBV6-6, the J call TRBJ1-2; 10 bases agree with TRBD1. The V gene end was trimmed by 6 bases and the J gene end by 7 bases; junction bases not matched to a gene: 11. The germline gives CDR1 MNHNY, CDR2 SVGAGI (reference sequence). This CDR3 is 15 amino acids long. CDR3 DNA: TGTGCCAGCAGGCCGCCGGGACAGGGGAAGGGTGGCTACACCTTC. Its protein product is CASRPPGQGKGGYTF.